This passage covers 25 T cell receptor beta chains from one sample sequenced in a study of Ad26.COV2.S vaccination and SARS-CoV-2 variants. Here immunoSEQ multiplex PCR was the method, and the copy in TCRdb shows in-frame clones only, minus some. The repertoire holds about 350,000 clones, with 80% to 90% as singletons. Treatment: approximately 18 received Ad26.COV2.S at low or high dose, single or two shots; 5 received placebo; per-sample allocation not given. At day 63 after the first vaccine or placebo injection, samples were drawn. The source material was peripheral blood, sampled in a trial of Ad26.COV2.S vaccine versus placebo. The receptors originated from a person between 18 and 60 years old who received the Ad26.COV2.S COVID-19 vaccine or a placebo.

The V and J genes are TRBV5-1 and TRBJ1-5, with 9 bases aligning to TRBD1. Germline V CDR1 and CDR2: SGHRS, YFSETQ. CDR3 size: 15 residues. With 4 bases clipped from V and 6 bases from J, the junction kept 8 bases outside the gene matches. The CDR3 DNA is TGCGCCAGCAGCACCGGGACAGGGATAGGTCAGCCCCAGCATTTT. As protein: CASSTGTGIGQPQHF.

The rearrangement links TRBV28 to TRBJ2-1; 7 bases fit TRBD1. Germline CDR1 is MDHEN and CDR2 is SYDVKM. This CDR3 has 15 residues. The trim removed 5 bases at V and 8 bases at J, leaving 12 bases unmatched. The CDR3, as DNA: TGTGCCAGCAGTCATAGACAGGGTGCTTTAGATGAGCAGTTCTTC. Residues: CASSHRQGALDEQFF.

J is TRBJ2-3 and V is TRBV30, with D unresolved. CDR3 length equals 10 residues. Germline-derived CDR1 and CDR2 are GTSNPN and SVGIG (reference sequence). V dropped 5 bases and J dropped 2 bases, with 2 bases sitting between them. The CDR3 here is CAWSTDTQYF. The CDR3 nucleotides are TGTGCCTGGTCCACAGATACGCAGTATTTT.

The sample holds many counts of this clone. The J gene is TRBJ1-6, the V gene TRBV19; 7 nucleotides line up with TRBD1. Germline trimming cut 6 bases from V and 0 bases from J; bases unmatched to any gene: 5. The CDR3 totals 16 residues. Germline values: CDR1 LNHDA, CDR2 SQIVND (reference sequence). The CDR3 sequence: CASRRTGGSYNSPLHF. CDR3 DNA: TGTGCCAGTAGAAGGACAGGCGGCTCCTATAATTCACCCCTCCACTTT.

The DNA of the CDR3 is TGTGCCACACTAGGGGGGCTGACTGAAGCTTTCTTT. It yields the protein CATLGGLTEAFF. The chain recombines TRBV10-3 with TRBJ1-1; D is possibly TRBD1 (6 bases). Germline V gene sequence: CDR1 ENHRY, CDR2 SYGVKD. V lost 10 bases and J lost 5, with 14 bases in between. The CDR3 runs 12 residues.

The chain joins TRBV7-2 to TRBJ1-1; tentatively, D is TRBD1 (5 bases). V dropped 2 bases and J dropped 0 bases, with 10 bases sitting between them. CDR1 is SGHTA and CDR2 is FQGNSA in the germline V gene. CDR3 size: 15 residues. CDR3 nucleotides: TGTGCCAGCAGCTTATTGGGGCGCGTGAACACTGAAGCTTTCTTT. The encoded protein is CASSLLGRVNTEAFF.

This clone was detected only a few times. The sample carries other DNA sequences with the same CDR3. The chain employs TRBV19 and TRBJ2-6; 10 bases line up with TRBD1. Germline values: CDR1 LNHDA, CDR2 SQIVND (reference sequence). Germline trimming cut 5 bases from V and 1 base from J; bases unmatched to any gene: 5. The CDR3 covers 17 residues. In DNA, the CDR3 is TGTGCCAGTAGTGCAGGACAGGGGGTTTCTGGGGCCAACGTCCTGACTTTC. This codes for CASSAGQGVSGANVLTF. The full variable domain, rest sourced from reference TRBV19 and TRBJ2-6, is DGGITQSPKYLFRKEGQNVTLSCEQNLNHDAMYWYRQDPGQGLRLIYYSQIVNDFQKGDIAEGYSVSREKKESFPLTVTSAQKNPTAFYLCASSAGQGVSGANVLTFGAGSRLTVL.

The J gene is TRBJ1-2, the V gene TRBV28; TRBD1 might be the D (6 bases). CDR3 length equals 13 residues. Trimming pared 2 bases from V and 8 bases from J, leaving 12 bases between. Germline CDR1 is MDHEN and CDR2 is SYDVKM. CDR3 residues: CASSLQGLGGYTF. DNA of the CDR3: TGTGCCAGCAGTTTACAGGGGCTGGGGGGCTACACCTTC.

The chain has TRBV9 and TRBJ2-3, with 8 bases lining up with TRBD2. Germline-derived CDR1 and CDR2 are SGDLS and YYNGEE. Trimming removed 0 bases from V and 8 bases from J; junction bases left unmatched: 5. The CDR3 loop spans 14 amino acids. CDR3 amino acids: CASSVEGLEGTQYF. The CDR3 bases are TGTGCCAGCAGCGTAGAGGGACTAGAAGGTACGCAGTATTTT.

The table lists this clone with a few counts. The chain combines TRBV6-5 with TRBJ1-1; no definite D call. CDR1 and CDR2 from the germline V gene are MNHEY and SVGAGI. Deletions cut 2 bases from V and 4 bases from J, with 14 bases between. The CDR3 is made up of 15 amino acids. Written as DNA, the CDR3 is TGTGCCAGCAGTTACGGTAGCAGCCTTACCACTGAAGCTTTCTTT. Translating gives CASSYGSSLTTEAFF.

This clone occurred a few times. This chain connects TRBV20-1 to TRBJ1-4; tentatively, D is TRBD1 (6 bases). The V and J ends lost 6 bases and 10 bases respectively, with 12 bases between them. Germline CDR1 reads DFQATT; CDR2 reads SNEGSKA (reference sequence). This CDR3 region has 11 residues. The chain's CDR3 is CSAPRQAKLFF. CDR3 in DNA: TGCAGTGCCCCCCGACAGGCAAAACTGTTTTTT.

The chain links TRBV2 to TRBJ2-1; D uncertain. Germline V gene sequence: CDR1 SNHLY, CDR2 FYNNEI. Trimming took off 4 bases at V and 1 base at J, with 14 bases between the two ends. The CDR3 is 16 residues long. This chain's CDR3 is CASSVQPLQSYNEQFF. The CDR3 DNA is TGTGCCAGCAGTGTCCAGCCCCTACAGTCCTACAATGAGCAGTTCTTC. Based on the CDR3 plus reference TRBV2 and TRBJ2-1, the full variable domain is EPEVTQTPSHQVTQMGQEVILRCVPISNHLYFYWYRQILGQKVEFLVSFYNNEISEKSEIFDDQFSVERPDGSNFTLKIRSTKLEDSAMYFCASSVQPLQSYNEQFFGPGTRLTVL.

The rearrangement uses TRBV5-5 and TRBJ2-3; D might be TRBD1 (5 bases). V was clipped by 0 bases and J by 0 bases, with 11 bases between them. This CDR3 has 16 amino acids. The germline V gene has CDR1 SGHKS and CDR2 YYEKEE (reference sequence). The CDR3 is CASSLVLGLSTDTQYF. CDR3 nucleotides: TGTGCCAGCAGCTTGGTTCTGGGGCTTAGCACAGATACGCAGTATTTT.

This clone was recorded once. V and J are TRBV2 and TRBJ1-2; D is uncertain. CDR1 and CDR2 from the germline V gene are SNHLY and FYNNEI. This CDR3 contains 13 residues. Trimming removed 7 bases from V and 0 bases from J, with 9 bases in between. Here the CDR3 reads CASTPGPNYGYTF. The CDR3 coding sequence is TGTGCCAGCACTCCTGGTCCTAACTATGGCTACACCTTC.

The chain recombines TRBV5-8 with TRBJ2-1; D is uncertain. The CDR3 is made up of 13 amino acids. V lost 1 base to trimming and J lost 7 bases, with 9 bases between them. Germline lookup yields CDR1 SGHTS and CDR2 YDEGEE. In DNA form, the CDR3 reads TGTGCCAGCAGCTTGTTAGGGATGAATGAGCAGTTCTTC. The encoded protein is CASSLLGMNEQFF.

V is TRBV6-5 and J is TRBJ2-7; a weak D match, TRBD1 (6 bases). Germline CDR1 reads MNHEY; CDR2 reads SVGAGI. The CDR3 has 14 residues. Trimming took 6 bases from V and 0 from J, leaving 12 bases between them. The CDR3 reads CASRNQGSSYEQYF. Here the CDR3 DNA reads TGTGCCAGCAGGAACCAGGGGAGCTCCTACGAGCAGTACTTC.

The CDR3 sequence is CASTTGNNSPLHF. The CDR3 DNA sequence: TGTGCCAGTACCACAGGAAATAATTCACCCCTCCACTTT. This chain uses TRBV19 with TRBJ1-6; perhaps TRBD1 as D (5 bases). From germline, CDR1 is LNHDA and CDR2 SQIVND (reference sequence). The CDR3 runs 13 residues. V was pared by 7 bases and J by 5 bases, with 9 bases between.

This chain joins TRBV2 and TRBJ2-1; 7 nucleotides line up with TRBD2. Losses at the gene ends were 8 bases for V and 5 bases for J; bases not matched to a gene: 12. Germline V gives CDR1 SNHLY, CDR2 FYNNEI. This CDR3 spans 15 amino acids. CDR3 region: CASSKTSSADNEQFF. The CDR3 DNA is TGTGCCAGCTCGAAGACTAGCAGTGCCGACAATGAGCAGTTCTTC.

This clone came up once. This sequence joins TRBV6-5 and TRBJ2-1; 8 positions match TRBD2. V dropped 5 bases and J dropped 4; count of bases not matched to a gene: 7. The CDR3 runs 15 residues. Germline V lookup: CDR1 MNHEY, CDR2 SVGAGI. The CDR3: CASSHGGGGYNEQFF. CDR3 coding DNA: TGTGCCAGCAGTCACGGGGGGGGCGGATACAATGAGCAGTTCTTC.

The chain carries TRBV6-2 or TRBV6-3 and TRBJ2-7; TRBD1 matches 8 bases. In germline, CDR1 is MNHEY, CDR2 SVGEGT. J lost 3 bases, V lost 0 bases, and 7 bases had no gene match. CDR3 size: 16 residues. Here the CDR3 DNA reads TGTGCCAGCAGTTACTCCAATCGGGGACAGGACTACGAGCAGTACTTC. Its protein is CASSYSNRGQDYEQYF.

Only one count was recorded for this clone. The J gene is TRBJ2-7, the V gene TRBV13, with no clear D. Between the trimmed V and J ends, which lost 2 bases and 6 bases, there was a span of 8 bases. This CDR3 is built from 12 residues. In germline, CDR1 is PRHDT, CDR2 FYEKMQ (reference sequence). This CDR3 is CASSLSTLEQYF. The CDR3 coding sequence is TGTGCCAGCAGCTTAAGTACCCTCGAGCAGTACTTC.

The rearrangement uses TRBV19 and TRBJ2-5; weak D call: TRBD2 (5 bases). In germline, CDR1 is LNHDA, CDR2 SQIVND (reference sequence). Trimming removed 3 bases at V and 4 bases at J, with 12 bases between. The CDR3 loop spans 14 amino acids. DNA for the CDR3: TGTGCCAGTAGTATGAGGGCCGTAGGAGAGACCCAGTACTTC. Translating gives CASSMRAVGETQYF.

The chain employs TRBV10-3 and TRBJ2-4; perhaps TRBD2 as D (5 bases). Germline CDR1 and CDR2: ENHRY and SYGVKD. Trimming stripped 0 bases from V and 0 bases from J, with 12 bases between. The CDR3 has 17 residues. CDR3 coding DNA: TGTGCCATCAGTGAGTCGACTACGCCACTAGCCAAAAACATTCAGTACTTC. As protein: CAISESTTPLAKNIQYF.

The chain links TRBV5-1 to TRBJ1-4; no definite D call. The germline CDR1 and CDR2 sequences are SGHRS and YFSETQ. There are 13 residues in the CDR3. The V and J ends lost 3 bases and 5 bases respectively, with 8 bases between them. The CDR3 DNA reads TGCGCCAGCAGCTCAGACCCAAATGAAAAACTGTTTTTT. Protein sequence: CASSSDPNEKLFF.

The genes are TRBV18 and TRBJ2-1; TRBD2 matches at 10 bases. This CDR3 comprises 16 residues. J gave up 7 bases and V 1 base, and 7 bases lay outside the gene matches. CDR1 and CDR2 from the germline V gene are KGHSH and LQKENI. The CDR3 loop is CASSPRAAGGLNEQFF. The CDR3 region has the DNA TGTGCCAGCTCACCACGGGCAGCGGGGGGGCTGAATGAGCAGTTCTTC.